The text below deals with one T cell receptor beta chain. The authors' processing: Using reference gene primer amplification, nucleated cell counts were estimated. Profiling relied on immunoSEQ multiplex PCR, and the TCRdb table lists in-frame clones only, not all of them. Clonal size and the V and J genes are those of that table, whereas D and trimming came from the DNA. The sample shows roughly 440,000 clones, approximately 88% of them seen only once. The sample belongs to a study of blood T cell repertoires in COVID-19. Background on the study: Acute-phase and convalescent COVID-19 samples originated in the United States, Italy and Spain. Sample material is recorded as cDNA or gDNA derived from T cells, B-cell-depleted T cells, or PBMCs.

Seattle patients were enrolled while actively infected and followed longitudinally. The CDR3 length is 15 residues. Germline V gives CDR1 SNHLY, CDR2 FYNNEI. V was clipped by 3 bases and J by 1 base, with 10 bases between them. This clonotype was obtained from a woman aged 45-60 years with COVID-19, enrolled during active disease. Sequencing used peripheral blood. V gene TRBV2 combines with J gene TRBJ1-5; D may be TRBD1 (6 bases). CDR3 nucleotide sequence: TGTGCCAGCAGTGAGCTGGACAGCAGCAATCAGCCCCAGCATTTT. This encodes CASSELDSSNQPQHF.